Included here is one T cell receptor beta chain sequence, with context. The data were produced by immunoSEQ multiplex PCR, yet TCRdb's version contains in-frame clones alone and is incomplete. The sample has tens of thousands of clones; 55% to 75% are singletons. The V gene's germline CDR1 is SGHRS and CDR2 YFSETQ. The CDR3 length is 14 residues. V dropped 7 bases and J dropped 8; count of bases not matched to a gene: 12. This entry is derived from a study of blood T cell repertoires in COVID-19. The sample comprised peripheral blood. The chain combines TRBV5-1 with TRBJ1-2; TRBD1 aligns across 9 bases. The TCR comes from a man older than 75 with acute or convalescent COVID-19. Written as DNA, the CDR3 is TGCGCCAGCGCAACAGGGGGCGCCCCCATGGGCTACACCTTC. This codes for CASATGGAPMGYTF.